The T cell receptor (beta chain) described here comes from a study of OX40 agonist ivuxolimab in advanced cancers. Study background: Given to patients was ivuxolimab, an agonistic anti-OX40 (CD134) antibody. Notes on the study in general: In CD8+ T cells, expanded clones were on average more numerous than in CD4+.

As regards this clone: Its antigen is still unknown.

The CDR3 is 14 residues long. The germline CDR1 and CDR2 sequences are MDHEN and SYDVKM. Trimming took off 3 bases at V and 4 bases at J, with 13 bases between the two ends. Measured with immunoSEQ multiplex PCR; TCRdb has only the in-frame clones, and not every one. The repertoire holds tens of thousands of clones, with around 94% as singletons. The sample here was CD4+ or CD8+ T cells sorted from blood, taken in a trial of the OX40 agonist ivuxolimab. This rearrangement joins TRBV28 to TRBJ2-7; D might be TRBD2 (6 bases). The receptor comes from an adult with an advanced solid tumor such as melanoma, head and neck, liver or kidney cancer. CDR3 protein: CASSLVGGRYEQYF. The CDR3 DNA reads TGTGCCAGCAGTTTGGTGGGAGGTCGGTACGAGCAGTACTTC. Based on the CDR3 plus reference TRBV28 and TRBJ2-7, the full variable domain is DVKVTQSSRYLVKRTGEKVFLECVQDMDHENMFWYRQDPGLGLRLIYFSYDVKMKEKGDIPEGYSVSREKKERFSLILESASTNQTSMYLCASSLVGGRYEQYFGPGTRLTVT.